This T cell receptor beta chain was observed in a study of blood T cell repertoires in COVID-19 (dated by TCRdb to about 2020). At the level of the whole study: The collaborator samples originated in the United States, Italy and Spain and spanned the acute and convalescent phases of COVID-19. HLA class I and class II types, where available, came from metadata supplied by the sample provider rather than from assay-based typing. The repertoires were released in a freely available public database intended as a resource for research on the immune response to SARS-CoV-2. Deeply sampled blood TCRbeta repertoires from subjects exposed to, actively infected with, or recovered from COVID-19 were included in the dataset. The sample metadata nearly always contained a de-identified subject ID, COVID-19 status, age in years and sex. The material from the prospective study consisted of cDNA or gDNA derived from T cells, B-cell-depleted T cells, or PBMCs. Samples were obtained from the ongoing ImmuneRACE study (first 160 participants) and from some 1,200 subjects provided by 6 global collaborators. Here is what the overall study found, with its caveats: The quantity of clinical and demographic metadata differed by source and by participant and was supplied without curation.

Samples from volunteer blood donors who had recovered from COVID-19 were contributed by a second Seattle source. Whole blood was collected in K2EDTA tubes by collaborating institutions according to the institutions' own protocols. For TCRbeta analysis, collaborator samples were shipped as frozen whole blood, as isolated PBMCs, or as DNA extracted from either sample type. TCRbeta CDR3 regions were amplified from genomic DNA by means of the immunoSEQ Assay, a bias-controlled multiplex PCR. As for how the authors treated the data: The number of nucleated cells in each sample was estimated from the amplification of reference gene primers within the assay. Sequence reads were collapsed and filtered to measure the absolute abundance of every unique TCRbeta CDR3 rearrangement. For each sample, productive Simpson clonality was calculated as the square root of Simpson's diversity index over productive rearrangements. Not all clones reach the TCRdb copy of this immuneACCESS table, which keeps in-frame sequences only. Checked studies attribute under half of the gap to unresolved V genes and leave the rest unexplained. The D gene and trimming were derived from the DNA, and the V and J assignments and clone size from that table. The sample table holds about 130,000 clones, of which roughly 84% were seen once. 12% of the sample rests with the top ten.

A word on this clone: Its antigen remains undetermined. Base-call qualities are not available, and no considerably larger clone is one nucleotide away.

The trim is 6 bases for V and 4 bases for J, with a gap of 12 bases between the germline ends. From the germline V gene (reference sequence), CDR1 is MNHEY and CDR2 is SMNVEV. Including cysteine and phenylalanine, the CDR3 has 13 amino acids. The sequence is cut down to CDR3 DNA, 39 bases in frame from base 1. The rearranged chain carries TRBV27 and TRBJ1-1, with no confident D gene call. The receptor was isolated from a woman aged 25 to 39 who had recovered from COVID-19. The sequenced sample was peripheral blood. The bases read TGTGCCAGCAGCCCATTATACGGCACTGAAGCTTTCTTT. Translation gives CASSPLYGTEAFF.